The clone carrying this T cell receptor (beta chain) was detected only a few times. Its antigen remains unknown. The data belong to a study of coeliac disease. Study at large: Disease groups: newly diagnosed active, refractory type I, gluten-free-diet controlled. General study results and limits: Lower clonality than controls marked TRB and TRG repertoires from active celiac intraepithelial and lamina propria samples. Largely private TRB repertoires meant most sequences were sample-unique. The authors considered this approach unsuitable for unbiased detection of gliadin-specific T cells.

TCRdb keeps only in-frame clones here, not all; method: immunoSEQ multiplex PCR. The repertoire holds fewer than 5,500 clones, around 62% seen once, with roughly 8% in the top ten. Germline CDR1 and CDR2: SEHNR and FQNEAQ (reference sequence). V lost 4 bases, J lost 0 bases, and 18 bases lay in between. The CDR3 totals 18 residues. The clonotype was recovered from a young woman with active celiac disease. The rearrangement links TRBV7-9 to TRBJ1-4; D possibly corresponds to TRBD1 (6 bases). Material: intraepithelial lymphocytes from the gut. The CDR3 here is CASSSAHRDGATNEKLFF. CDR3 nucleotides: TGTGCCAGCAGCTCAGCTCACAGGGACGGGGCAACTAATGAAAAACTGTTTTTT.